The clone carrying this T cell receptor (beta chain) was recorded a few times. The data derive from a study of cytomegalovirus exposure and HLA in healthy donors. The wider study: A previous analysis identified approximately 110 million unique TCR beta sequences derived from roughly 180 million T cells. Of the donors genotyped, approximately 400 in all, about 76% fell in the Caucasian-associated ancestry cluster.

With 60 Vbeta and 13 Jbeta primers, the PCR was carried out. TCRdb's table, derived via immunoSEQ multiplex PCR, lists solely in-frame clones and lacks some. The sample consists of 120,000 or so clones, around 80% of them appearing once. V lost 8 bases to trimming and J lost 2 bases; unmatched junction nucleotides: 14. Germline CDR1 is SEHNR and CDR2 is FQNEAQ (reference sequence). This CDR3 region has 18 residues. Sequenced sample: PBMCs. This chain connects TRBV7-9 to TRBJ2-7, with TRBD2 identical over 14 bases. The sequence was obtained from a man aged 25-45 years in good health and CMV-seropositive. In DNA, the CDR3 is TGTGCCAGCGGGTTGGGACTAGCGGGAGAATTATTGGCCTACGAGCAGTACTTC. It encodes CASGLGLAGELLAYEQYF.